What follows describes a single T cell receptor beta chain. Its antigen is not known. This record belongs to a study of cytomegalovirus exposure and HLA in healthy donors. Whole-study results and caveats: The classifier, whose performance was assessed in both the original and validation cohorts, reportedly diagnosed cytomegalovirus status with high specificity and sensitivity. Listed as cytomegalovirus-associated were 150 to 200 TCR beta chains. Most TCR sequences were uncommon, yet certain public TCRs appeared in many donors.

The CDR3 runs to 15 residues. The germline gives CDR1 MNHEY, CDR2 SMNVEV (reference sequence). 60 Vbeta and 13 Jbeta primers were used in PCR. Produced via immunoSEQ multiplex PCR; TCRdb's table is partial and in-frame only. Found here are more than 150,000 clones, about 80% of them singletons; the top ten hold 1.5% to 1.7%. This TCR came from a middle-aged man in good health and CMV-seronegative. Sequencing input: PBMCs. The V and J genes are TRBV27 and TRBJ2-7, with 8 bases lining up with TRBD2. In DNA, the CDR3 is TGTGTCAGTGGGTCTCAGGCTAGCGGGCCGTACGAGCAGTACTTC. As protein: CVSGSQASGPYEQYF.